This T cell receptor (beta chain) was sequenced for a study of CD4 T cells in relation to SARS-CoV-2 and coronaviruses. Study at large: TCR beta CDR3s were sequenced after 10-day antigen culture of PBMCs. Negative control cultures got HIV-1 Nef peptides or no peptide.

CD4+ T cells from unexposed donors were obtained before the COVID-19 pandemic (2011-2018). Isolation of CD4+ T cells took place after around 11 days in culture. As cell numbers allowed, unexposed-donor CD4+ T cells faced SARS-CoV-2 S/N and four cold-coronavirus spikes. Sequencing was performed with immunoSEQ multiplex PCR; in TCRdb, only in-frame clones are kept and a portion is missing. The table has roughly 30,000 clones, 74% seen once; the top ten hold around 21%. Germline CDR1 MNHEY, CDR2 SVGAGI. The CDR3 is made up of 13 amino acids. V was trimmed by 7 bases and J by 6 bases, leaving 15 bases between them. For this clone: Its cognate antigen is unknown.

The receptor was derived from a human donor in good health. This rearrangement joins TRBV6-5 to TRBJ1-1, with D possibly being TRBD1 (5 bases). The sequencing input was CD4+ T cells from PBMCs, cultured in vitro. CDR3 loop: CASTTGGVAEAFF. As DNA, the CDR3 is TGTGCCAGCACCACGGGGGGGGTGGCTGAAGCTTTCTTT.